Below, 28 T cell receptor beta chains from the same sample are listed, as sequenced in a study of T cells in Graves' hyperthyroidism and ophthalmopathy. RNA transcripts provided the source from which TCR beta CDR3 regions were amplified. A set of HTBI primers served as the primers for a first-round RT-PCR of the TCR CDR3. TCRdb reprocessed the multiplex PCR reads with MiXCR, giving one entry per CDR3 protein. In the table there are fewer than 300,000 distinct CDR3 sequences, over 12% of which are singletons. Sequenced material: blood. These receptors were obtained from a woman aged 45 to 65 with Graves' hyperthyroidism that later progressed to Graves' ophthalmopathy.

At least ten counts were recorded for this clonotype. The rearrangement joins TRBV12-3 or TRBV12-4 to TRBJ2-1; 12 nucleotides align to TRBD2. This CDR3 has 13 amino acids. Germline trimming cut 8 bases from V and 8 bases from J; bases unmatched to any gene: 4. The DNA of the CDR3 is TGTGCCAGCGGACTAGCGGGAATCGATGAGCAGTTCTTC. Translated, it gives CASGLAGIDEQFF.

Many counts were recorded for this clonotype. V and J are TRBV5-1 and TRBJ2-2; 9 positions match TRBD1. Germline CDR1 is SGHRS and CDR2 is YFSETQ. V lost 1 base to trimming and J lost 5 bases; unmatched junction nucleotides: 15. This CDR3 contains 19 residues. This chain's CDR3 is CASSLPGQGLRGWTGELFF. The DNA for the CDR3 is TGCGCCAGCAGCTTGCCGGGACAGGGACTACGGGGTTGGACCGGGGAGCTGTTTTTT.

This clonotype was observed at least ten times. The J gene is TRBJ2-5, the V gene TRBV30; D may be TRBD1 (6 bases). Germline CDR1 is GTSNPN and CDR2 is SVGIG (reference sequence). The CDR3 loop spans 11 amino acids. The V gene lost 0 bases and the J gene lost 7 bases, with 6 bases spanning the gap. The CDR3 coding sequence is TGTGCCTGGAGTGTAGGGGGGACCCAGTACTTC. Protein sequence: CAWSVGGTQYF.

The table lists this clonotype with many counts. CDR3 amino acids: CASSEGPEQPQHF. CDR3 in DNA: TGTGCCAGCAGTGAAGGGCCGGAACAGCCCCAGCATTTT. The chain has TRBV6-1 and TRBJ1-5; D remains unclear. CDR3 length: 13 residues. CDR1 MNHNS and CDR2 SASEGT come from the germline V gene. Between the trimmed V and J ends, which lost 1 base and 7 bases, there was a span of 8 bases.

This clonotype was detected a few times. The V call is TRBV20-1, the J call TRBJ2-2, with D possibly matching TRBD2 (6 bases). This CDR3 has 14 amino acids. With 3 bases removed from V and 4 bases from J, the gap between germline ends came to 12 bases. Germline values: CDR1 DFQATT, CDR2 SNEGSKA (reference sequence). Here the CDR3 DNA reads TGCAGTGCTAGGTACGGGAGTGGCACCGGGGAGCTGTTTTTT. Residues: CSARYGSGTGELFF.

This clonotype occurred many times. The V gene is TRBV18, the J gene TRBJ1-4, with D possibly matching TRBD1 (5 bases). There are 16 residues in the CDR3. The germline V gene has CDR1 KGHSH and CDR2 LQKENI. V was pared by 2 bases and J by 0 bases, with 10 bases between. In DNA, the CDR3 is TGTGCCAGCTCACCAGGGGGAAAAGCAACTAATGAAAAACTGTTTTTT. Translated: CASSPGGKATNEKLFF.

This clonotype was found a few times. The chain has TRBV20-1 and TRBJ2-1; no clear D. The V end lost 5 bases, the J end lost 3 bases, and 23 bases lay between the germline ends. Germline lookup yields CDR1 DFQATT and CDR2 SNEGSKA (reference sequence). This CDR3 region has 17 residues. The CDR3 region has the DNA TGCAGTGCTCCCCCTCCGGGCTCCTACTTTTTCTACAATGAGCAGTTCTTC. Translated: CSAPPPGSYFFYNEQFF.

The sample holds many counts of this clonotype. The rearrangement joins TRBV7-3 to TRBJ1-2; weak D call: TRBD1 (6 bases). Germline assignment: CDR1 SGHTA and CDR2 FQGTGA. This CDR3 comprises 13 residues. V was trimmed by 0 bases and J by 6 bases, leaving 8 bases between them. CDR3 protein: CASSLTSGDGYTF. CDR3 nucleotides: TGTGCCAGCAGCTTAACCTCAGGGGATGGCTACACCTTC.

A few counts support this clonotype. The chain combines TRBV6-1 with TRBJ2-1, with TRBD1 as a possible D gene (5 bases). The length of the CDR3 is 12 residues. Germline CDR1 MNHNS, CDR2 SASEGT. Trimming removed 8 bases from V and 9 bases from J, with 14 bases in between. In DNA form, the CDR3 reads TGTGCCAGCTTTATATGGGGCTTTGAGCAGTTCTTC. Its translation is CASFIWGFEQFF.

This clonotype was seen more than once but under ten times. One base away lies a much larger clone, so this may be a sequencing read error. This chain connects TRBV24-1 to TRBJ2-2; D may be TRBD1 or TRBD2 (5 bases each). CDR3 length: 16 residues. V was cut by 4 bases and J by 1 base, with 12 bases left in between. Germline V CDR1 and CDR2: KGHDR, SFDVKD. CDR3 DNA: TGTGCCACCAGTGACCCCGGGGCAGGGAACACCGGGGAGCTGTTTTTT. Translating gives CATSDPGAGNTGELFF.

This clonotype was seen repeatedly, ten times or more. The V call is TRBV20-1, the J call TRBJ2-7, with TRBD1 matching 7 bases. Germline V gene lookup returns CDR1 DFQATT and CDR2 SNEGSKA (reference sequence). The CDR3 is 12 amino acids. Unmatched junction bases numbered 4, after V lost 3 bases and J lost 5 bases. CDR3 coding DNA: TGCAGTGCTAGTAAGGGGGCCAACGAGCAGTACTTC. It translates to CSASKGANEQYF.

This clonotype has at least ten counts. V usage is TRBV3-1 and J usage is TRBJ2-7, with D perhaps TRBD1 or TRBD2 (6 bases each). This CDR3 comprises 18 residues. The V and J ends lost 5 bases and 4 bases respectively, with 27 bases between them. Germline V gene data show CDR1 as LGHDT and CDR2 as YNNKEL (reference sequence). In nucleotides, the CDR3 is TGTGCCAGCAGCTCCGAGGACAGAGCGTCCGGAGGGGTTTACGAGCAGTACTTC. Encoded protein: CASSSEDRASGGVYEQYF.

This sequence joins TRBV10-3 and TRBJ1-1; no clear D gene. Germline-derived CDR1 and CDR2 are ENHRY and SYGVKD. The ends were cut back, 10 bases at V and 0 bases at J, with 15 bases in the middle. The CDR3 is made up of 14 amino acids. The DNA for the CDR3 is TGTGCCACTCACGGCTCAACGATGAACACTGAAGCTTTCTTT. Amino acid sequence: CATHGSTMNTEAFF.

This clonotype was seen ten or more times. The rearrangement uses TRBV20-1 and TRBJ2-1, with TRBD2 identical over 8 bases. Germline V gene sequence: CDR1 DFQATT, CDR2 SNEGSKA (reference sequence). J gave up 0 bases and V 3 bases, and 10 bases lay outside the gene matches. The CDR3 runs 17 residues. This CDR3 reads CSARTAGGQHSYNEQFF. The CDR3 nucleotides read TGCAGTGCTAGGACCGCGGGAGGTCAACACTCCTACAATGAGCAGTTCTTC.

At least ten counts were recorded for this clonotype. The chain uses TRBV19 and TRBJ2-7, with D perhaps given as TRBD1 or TRBD2 (5 bases each). Germline V gene sequence: CDR1 LNHDA, CDR2 SQIVND (reference sequence). Trimming stripped 5 bases from V and 3 bases from J, with 14 bases between. The CDR3 has 14 residues. The CDR3 here is CASSHRDGHYEQYF. The CDR3, as DNA: TGTGCCAGTAGTCACCGGGACGGCCACTACGAGCAGTACTTC. Combining the CDR3 with reference TRBV19 and TRBJ2-7 gives the whole variable domain DGGITQSPKYLFRKEGQNVTLSCEQNLNHDAMYWYRQDPGQGLRLIYYSQIVNDFQKGDIAEGYSVSREKKESFPLTVTSAQKNPTAFYLCASSHRDGHYEQYFGPGTRLTVT.

This clonotype was detected ten times or more. V gene TRBV28 combines with J gene TRBJ1-5; D is unresolved. The V gene's germline CDR1 is MDHEN and CDR2 SYDVKM. The CDR3 consists of 14 residues. Trimming pared 2 bases from V and 7 bases from J, leaving 12 bases between. The CDR3 region is CASSLRRLRQPQHF. The CDR3 DNA reads TGTGCCAGCAGTTTAAGGAGGCTCCGACAGCCCCAGCATTTT. Variable domain in full (rest from reference TRBV28 and TRBJ1-5): DVKVTQSSRYLVKRTGEKVFLECVQDMDHENMFWYRQDPGLGLRLIYFSYDVKMKEKGDIPEGYSVSREKKERFSLILESASTNQTSMYLCASSLRRLRQPQHFGDGTRLSIL.

The rearrangement uses TRBV4-1 and TRBJ2-5; D is possibly TRBD1 (6 bases). Trimming left V 4 bases short and J 2 bases short, with 14 bases between. Per the germline V gene, CDR1 is MGHRA and CDR2 is YSYEKL. This CDR3 contains 15 residues. The CDR3 region is CASSLDWGQQETQYF. CDR3 in DNA: TGCGCCAGCAGCCTGGACTGGGGGCAACAAGAGACCCAGTACTTC.

This clonotype was detected many times. This rearrangement joins TRBV6-1 to TRBJ1-2; 7 bases line up with TRBD1. J was trimmed by 5 bases and V by 6 bases; bases with no gene match: 6. Germline-derived CDR1 and CDR2 are MNHNS and SASEGT. The CDR3 has 13 amino acids. The DNA for the CDR3 is TGTGCCAGCAGACTGGGACAGATGTATGGCTACACCTTC. This translates into CASRLGQMYGYTF.

This clonotype has at least ten counts. The genes are TRBV6-1 and TRBJ2-2; TRBD2 matches at 11 bases. Germline CDR1 MNHNS, CDR2 SASEGT. The CDR3 is made up of 16 amino acids. V dropped 5 bases and J dropped 4; count of bases not matched to a gene: 6. The CDR3 region has the DNA TGTGCCAGCAGTTACTCCGGGACTAGCGGCACCGGGGAGCTGTTTTTT. Protein: CASSYSGTSGTGELFF.

This clonotype occurred many times. The J gene is TRBJ2-5, the V gene TRBV5-1; 8 nucleotides line up with TRBD2. The CDR3 sequence is 15 residues long. The trim removed 3 bases at V and 4 bases at J, leaving 8 bases unmatched. Germline CDR1 reads SGHRS; CDR2 reads YFSETQ. This CDR3 reads CASSYGGGRRETQYF. The CDR3 DNA follows: TGCGCCAGCAGCTACGGCGGCGGGAGGCGAGAGACCCAGTACTTC. The full variable domain, its missing parts supplied by reference TRBV5-1 and TRBJ2-5, is KAGVTQTPRYLIKTRGQQVTLSCSPISGHRSVSWYQQTPGQGLQFLFEYFSETQRNKGNFPGRFSGRQFSNSRSEMNVSTLELGDSALYLCASSYGGGRRETQYFGPGTRLLVL.

This clonotype was found a few times. The genes are TRBV20-1 and TRBJ2-2; D is perhaps TRBD2 (6 bases). The CDR3 extends over 13 amino acids. V dropped 8 bases and J dropped 6 bases, with 16 bases sitting between them. Germline CDR1 and CDR2: DFQATT and SNEGSKA (reference sequence). CDR3 residues: CSQLNRDSGELFF. In DNA, the CDR3 is TGCAGTCAACTGAATCGGGACTCCGGGGAGCTGTTTTTT.

The V call is TRBV19, the J call TRBJ2-5, with 11 nucleotides matching TRBD1. Per the germline V gene, CDR1 is LNHDA and CDR2 is SQIVND (reference sequence). V gave up 3 bases and J gave up 4 bases; unmatched junction bases: 1. The CDR3 covers 14 residues. The CDR3 DNA reads as TGTGCCAGTAGTATGGACAGGGGGCGAGAGACCCAGTACTTC. This gives the protein CASSMDRGRETQYF.

This clonotype was counted many times. This chain's CDR3 is CASRADIRGNTIYF. CDR3 DNA sequence: TGTGCCAGCAGAGCCGACATACGGGGAAACACCATATATTTT. This chain joins TRBV12-3 or TRBV12-4 and TRBJ1-3; D remains ambiguous. The CDR3 is 14 amino acids. Trimming stripped 6 bases from V and 4 bases from J, with 13 bases between.

This clonotype has ten or more counts. The chain couples TRBV11-2 to TRBJ2-7; D is perhaps TRBD1 (5 bases). V lost 1 base, J lost 3 bases, and 19 bases lay in between. The germline V gene has CDR1 SGHAT and CDR2 FQNNGV. The CDR3 sequence is 17 residues long. The CDR3 is CASSLGRPQGRDYEQYF. CDR3 DNA: TGTGCCAGCAGCTTAGGAAGGCCCCAGGGTCGCGACTACGAGCAGTACTTC.

This clonotype came up many times. The rearrangement joins TRBV12-3 or TRBV12-4 to TRBJ2-7; D is perhaps TRBD2 (6 bases). V was pared by 3 bases and J by 0 bases, with 9 bases between. This CDR3 spans 14 amino acids. For the CDR3, the DNA is TGTGCCAGCAGTTTGGCGGGAACCTCCTACGAGCAGTACTTC. Translating gives CASSLAGTSYEQYF.

To note about this clonotype: Since a much larger clone is just one base distant, this may be a read error. The chain recombines TRBV7-9 with TRBJ1-2; D uncertain. The CDR3 has 13 amino acids. The germline V gene has CDR1 SEHNR and CDR2 FQNEAQ (reference sequence). This CDR3 is CASSLHDGYGHTF. The CDR3 DNA is TGTGCCAGCAGCTTACACGACGGGTATGGCCACACCTTC. The full variable domain, completed using reference TRBV7-9 and TRBJ1-2, is DTGVSQNPRHKITKRGQNVTFRCDPISEHNRLYWYRQTLGQGPEFLTYFQNEAQLEKSRLLSDRFSAERPKGSFSTLEIQRTEQGDSAMYLCASSLHDGYGHTFGSGTRLTVV.

This clonotype has only one observation. This chain connects TRBV11-3 to TRBJ2-7, with D unresolved. This CDR3 comprises 14 residues. Germline-derived CDR1 and CDR2 are SGHNT and YENEEA. Trimming took 6 bases from V and 2 from J, leaving 14 bases between them. DNA of the CDR3: TGTGCCAGCAGTAGGGCAGCTAAGACCTACGAGCAGTACTTC. The encoded protein is CASSRAAKTYEQYF. Variable domain in full (rest from reference TRBV11-3 and TRBJ2-7): EAGVVQSPRYKIIEKKQPVAFWCNPISGHNTLYWYLQNLGQGPELLIRYENEEAVDDSQLPKDRFSAERLKGVDSTLKIQPAELGDSAVYLCASSRAAKTYEQYFGPGTRLTVT.

A few counts support this clonotype. The chain carries TRBV3-1 and TRBJ1-1; 9 bases fit TRBD1. V was clipped by 8 bases and J by 1 base; unmatched bases: 2. The CDR3 has 13 residues. In germline, CDR1 is LGHDT, CDR2 YNNKEL (reference sequence). DNA for the CDR3: TGTGCCAGCGGGGGACAGGGGAACACTGAAGCTTTCTTT. Residues: CASGGQGNTEAFF.